This TCR beta chain stems from a study of T cell repertoires in cytomegalovirus infection. Whole-study context: From public TCR beta signatures came an indication of both CMV infection and matching HLA type. Study-level findings and limits: The response measured ex vivo was dominated by TCR beta clonotypes (HLA-C-restricted and CMV-specific).

TCRdb redid the calling of the reads with MiXCR, one entry per CDR3 protein. This sample has approximately 1,000,000 distinct CDR3 sequences, with 30% to 40% found just once. This clonotype has ten or more counts. Antigen specificity is unknown. This TCR came from a human donor in good health (CMV status not recorded). Some clones in this sample may be carry-over from other donors' samples. The sample in question was cultured CD8+ T cells from PBMCs, obtained from culture after CMV antigen stimulation.

The CDR3 nucleotides read TGTGCCAGCAGTTACCTGGACACCTACGAGCAGTACGTC. Amino acid sequence: CASSYLDTYEQYV. The chain has TRBV6-2 or TRBV6-3 and TRBJ2-7; maybe TRBD1 (5 bases). There are 13 residues in the CDR3. With 2 bases removed from V and 2 bases from J, the gap between germline ends came to 7 bases. Per the germline V gene, CDR1 is MNHEY and CDR2 is SVGEGT.